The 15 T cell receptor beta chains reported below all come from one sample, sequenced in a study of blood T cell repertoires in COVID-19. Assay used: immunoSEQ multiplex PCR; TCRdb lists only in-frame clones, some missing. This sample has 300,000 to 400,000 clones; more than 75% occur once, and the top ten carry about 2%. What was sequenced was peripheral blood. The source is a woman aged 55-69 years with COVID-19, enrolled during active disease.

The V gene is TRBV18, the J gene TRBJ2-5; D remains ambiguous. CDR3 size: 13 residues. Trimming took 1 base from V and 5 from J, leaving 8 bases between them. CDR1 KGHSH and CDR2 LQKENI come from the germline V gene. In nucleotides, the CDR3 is TGTGCCAGCTCACCACTCCAGAGGGAGACCCAGTACTTC. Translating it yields CASSPLQRETQYF.

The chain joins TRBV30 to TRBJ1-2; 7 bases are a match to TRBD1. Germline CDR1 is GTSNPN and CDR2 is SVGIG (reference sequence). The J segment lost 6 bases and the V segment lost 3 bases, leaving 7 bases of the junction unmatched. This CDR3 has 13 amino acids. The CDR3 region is CAWSDEQGNGYTF. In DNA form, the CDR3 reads TGTGCCTGGAGCGACGAACAGGGGAATGGCTACACCTTC.

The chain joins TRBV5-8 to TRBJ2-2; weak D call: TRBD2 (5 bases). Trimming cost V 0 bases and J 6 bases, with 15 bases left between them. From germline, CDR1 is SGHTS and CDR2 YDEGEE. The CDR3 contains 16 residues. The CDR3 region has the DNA TGTGCCAGCAGCTTGGGTCTAGCAGTGGCCTCCGGGGAGCTGTTTTTT. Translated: CASSLGLAVASGELFF. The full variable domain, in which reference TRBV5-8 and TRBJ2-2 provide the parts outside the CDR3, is EAGVTQSPTHLIKTRGQQATLRCSPISGHTSVYWYQQALGLGLQFLLWYDEGEERNRGNFPPRFSGRQFPNYSSELNVNALELEDSALYLCASSLGLAVASGELFFGEGSRLTVL.

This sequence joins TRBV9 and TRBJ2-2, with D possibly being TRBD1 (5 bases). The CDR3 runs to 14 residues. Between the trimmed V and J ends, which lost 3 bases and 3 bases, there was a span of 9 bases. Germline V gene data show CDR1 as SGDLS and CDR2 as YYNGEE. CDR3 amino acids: CASSETGDTGELFF. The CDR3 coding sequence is TGTGCCAGCAGCGAAACAGGAGACACCGGGGAGCTGTTTTTT.

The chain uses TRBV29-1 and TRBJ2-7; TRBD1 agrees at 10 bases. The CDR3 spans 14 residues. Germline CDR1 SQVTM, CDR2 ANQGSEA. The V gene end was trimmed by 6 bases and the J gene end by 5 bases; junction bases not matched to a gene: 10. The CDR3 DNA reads TGCAGCGTGACCGGGACAGGGGTTGAAAACGAGCAGTACTTC. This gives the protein CSVTGTGVENEQYF.

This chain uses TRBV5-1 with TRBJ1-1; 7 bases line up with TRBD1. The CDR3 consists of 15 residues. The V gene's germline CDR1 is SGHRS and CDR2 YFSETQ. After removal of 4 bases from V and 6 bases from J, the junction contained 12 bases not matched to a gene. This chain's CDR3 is CASSPRQGTGAEAFF. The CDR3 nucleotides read TGCGCCAGCAGCCCGCGACAGGGTACTGGTGCTGAAGCTTTCTTT.

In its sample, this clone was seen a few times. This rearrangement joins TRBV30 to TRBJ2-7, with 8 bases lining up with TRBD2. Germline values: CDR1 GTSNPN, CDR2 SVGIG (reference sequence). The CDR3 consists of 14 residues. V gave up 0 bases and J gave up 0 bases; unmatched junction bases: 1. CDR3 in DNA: TGTGCCTGGAGTGTGCTAGCGGGCTCCTACGAGCAGTACTTC. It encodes CAWSVLAGSYEQYF.

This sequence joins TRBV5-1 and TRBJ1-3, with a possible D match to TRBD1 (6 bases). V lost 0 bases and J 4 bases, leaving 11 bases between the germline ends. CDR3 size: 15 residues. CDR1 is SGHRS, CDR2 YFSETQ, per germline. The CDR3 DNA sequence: TGCGCCAGCAGCTTGGGCAGGGGTGGAGGAAACACCATATATTTT. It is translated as CASSLGRGGGNTIYF.

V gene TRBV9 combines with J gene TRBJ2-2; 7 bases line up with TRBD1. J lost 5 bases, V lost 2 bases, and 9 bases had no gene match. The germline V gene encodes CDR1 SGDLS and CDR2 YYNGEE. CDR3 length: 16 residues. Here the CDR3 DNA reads TGTGCCAGCAGCGTCACTGGGACAGATACTACCGGGGAGCTGTTTTTT. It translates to CASSVTGTDTTGELFF.

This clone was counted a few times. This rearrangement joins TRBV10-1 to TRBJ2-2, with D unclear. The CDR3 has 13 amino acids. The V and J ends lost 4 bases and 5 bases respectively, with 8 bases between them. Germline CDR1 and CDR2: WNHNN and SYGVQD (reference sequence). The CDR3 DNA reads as TGCGCCAGCAGTGGGTCGAGGACCGGGGAGCTGTTTTTT. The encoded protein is CASSGSRTGELFF.

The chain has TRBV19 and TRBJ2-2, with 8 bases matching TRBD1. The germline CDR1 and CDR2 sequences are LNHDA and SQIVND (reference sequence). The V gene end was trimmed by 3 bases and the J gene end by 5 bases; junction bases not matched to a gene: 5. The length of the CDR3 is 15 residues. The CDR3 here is CASSIRTGLTGELFF. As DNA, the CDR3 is TGTGCCAGTAGTATCCGGACAGGGCTGACCGGGGAGCTGTTTTTT.

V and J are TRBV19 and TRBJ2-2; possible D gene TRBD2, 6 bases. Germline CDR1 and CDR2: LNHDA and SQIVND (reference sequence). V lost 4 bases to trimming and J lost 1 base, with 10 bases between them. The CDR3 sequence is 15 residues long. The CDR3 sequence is CASSTPGENTGELFF. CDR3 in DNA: TGTGCCAGTAGTACGCCGGGGGAGAACACCGGGGAGCTGTTTTTT. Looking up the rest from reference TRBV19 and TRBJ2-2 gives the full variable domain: DGGITQSPKYLFRKEGQNVTLSCEQNLNHDAMYWYRQDPGQGLRLIYYSQIVNDFQKGDIAEGYSVSREKKESFPLTVTSAQKNPTAFYLCASSTPGENTGELFFGEGSRLTVL.

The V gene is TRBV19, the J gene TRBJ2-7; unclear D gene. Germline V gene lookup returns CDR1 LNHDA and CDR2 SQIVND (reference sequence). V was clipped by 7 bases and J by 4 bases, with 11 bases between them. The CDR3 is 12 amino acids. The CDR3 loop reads CASISPTYEQYF. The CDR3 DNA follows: TGTGCCAGTATCTCCCCCACTTACGAGCAGTACTTC.

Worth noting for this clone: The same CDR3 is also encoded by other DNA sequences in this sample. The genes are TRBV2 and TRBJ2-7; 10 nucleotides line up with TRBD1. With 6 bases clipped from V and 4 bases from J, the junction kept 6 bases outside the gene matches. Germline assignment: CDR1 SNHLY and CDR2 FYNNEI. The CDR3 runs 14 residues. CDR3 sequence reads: CASSDRGLSYEQYF. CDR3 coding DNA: TGTGCCAGCAGCGACAGGGGGCTATCTTACGAGCAGTACTTC.

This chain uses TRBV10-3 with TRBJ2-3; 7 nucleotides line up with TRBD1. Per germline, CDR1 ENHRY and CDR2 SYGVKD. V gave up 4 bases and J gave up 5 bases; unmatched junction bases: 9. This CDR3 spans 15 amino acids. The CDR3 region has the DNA TGTGCCATCAGTGTCACAGGGGCCTCGGGAGATACGCAGTATTTT. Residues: CAISVTGASGDTQYF.